Here is one T cell receptor beta chain with its context. Its matching antigen is unknown. The sample belongs to a study of CXCR3-negative and CXCR3-positive naive CD8 T cells. Findings and limits, study-wide: Diversity in memory CD8+ cells fell much lower than the comparably high levels seen in both naive subsets. Higher TRB CDR3 hydrophobicity marked CXCR3-positive naive cells relative to CXCR3-negative naive cells.

UMI labels and 5' RACE were used to prepare the TRB cDNA libraries. Reanalyzing the 5' RACE reads, TCRdb keeps one entry per CDR3 protein, without DNA. Here the sample table reports 120,000 or so distinct CDR3 sequences. The receptor was isolated from a human donor in good health. Some clones in this sample may be carry-over from other donors' samples. The sequenced material came from naive CXCR3+ CD8+ T cells from blood. Subset specified: CD45RO-CCR7+CD27+CD95- naive CD8+ T cells expressing CXCR3 (TNR3+).

The CDR3 sequence: CSAEGAGDYGYTF. The chain recombines TRBV20-1 with TRBJ1-2; TCRdb calls TRBD1, which cannot be checked without DNA. Per the germline V gene, CDR1 is DFQATT and CDR2 is SNEGSKA (reference sequence). This CDR3 is built from 13 residues.